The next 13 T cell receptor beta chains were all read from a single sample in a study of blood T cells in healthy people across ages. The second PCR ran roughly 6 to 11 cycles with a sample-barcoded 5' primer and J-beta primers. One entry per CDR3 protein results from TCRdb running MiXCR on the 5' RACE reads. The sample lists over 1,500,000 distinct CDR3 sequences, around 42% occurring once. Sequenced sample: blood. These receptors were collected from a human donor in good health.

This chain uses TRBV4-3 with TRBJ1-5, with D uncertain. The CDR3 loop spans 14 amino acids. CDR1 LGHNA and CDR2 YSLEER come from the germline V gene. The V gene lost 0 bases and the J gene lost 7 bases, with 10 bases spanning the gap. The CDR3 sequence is CASSQDYDFQPQHF. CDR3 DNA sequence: TGCGCCAGCAGCCAAGATTATGATTTCCAGCCCCAGCATTTT.

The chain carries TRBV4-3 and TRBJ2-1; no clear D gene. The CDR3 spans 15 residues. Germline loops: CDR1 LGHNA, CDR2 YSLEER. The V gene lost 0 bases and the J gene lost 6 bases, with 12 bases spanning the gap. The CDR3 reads CASSQEEPTSNEQFF. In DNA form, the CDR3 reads TGCGCCAGCAGCCAAGAGGAACCTACCAGCAATGAGCAGTTCTTC.

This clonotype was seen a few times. CDR3 in amino acids: CASSSGRIAVETQYF. The DNA for the CDR3 is TGTGCCAGCAGTTCGGGCAGGATCGCAGTGGAGACCCAGTACTTC. The chain joins TRBV12-3 or TRBV12-4 to TRBJ2-5; D unresolved. The CDR3 is 15 amino acids. Trimming removed 4 bases at V and 5 bases at J, with 17 bases between.

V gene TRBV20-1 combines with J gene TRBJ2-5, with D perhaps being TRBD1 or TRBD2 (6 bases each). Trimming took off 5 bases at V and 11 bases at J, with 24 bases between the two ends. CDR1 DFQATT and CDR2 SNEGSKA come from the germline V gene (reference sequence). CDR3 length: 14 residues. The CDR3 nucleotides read TGCAGTGCTCCCTCCGGGACGGGGGCTTTCGGGCAGTACTTC. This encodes CSAPSGTGAFGQYF.

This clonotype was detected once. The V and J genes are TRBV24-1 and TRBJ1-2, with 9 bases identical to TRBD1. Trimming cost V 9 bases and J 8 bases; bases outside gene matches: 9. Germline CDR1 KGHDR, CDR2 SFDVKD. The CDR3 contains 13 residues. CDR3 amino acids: CATGSGTGSGYTF. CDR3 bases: TGTGCCACCGGATCCGGGACAGGGAGCGGCTACACCTTC.

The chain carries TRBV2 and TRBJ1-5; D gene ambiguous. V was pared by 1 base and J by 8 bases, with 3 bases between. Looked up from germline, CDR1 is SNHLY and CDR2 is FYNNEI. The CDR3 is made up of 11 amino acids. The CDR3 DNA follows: TGTGCCAGCAGTGAAGGGGAGCCCCAGCATTTT. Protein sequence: CASSEGEPQHF.

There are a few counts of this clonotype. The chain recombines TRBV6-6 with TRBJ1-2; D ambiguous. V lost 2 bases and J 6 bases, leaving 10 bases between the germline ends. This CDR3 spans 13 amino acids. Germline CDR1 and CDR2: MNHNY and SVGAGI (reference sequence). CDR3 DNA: TGTGCCAGCAGTTACGTGACAAAAGATGGCTACACCTTC. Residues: CASSYVTKDGYTF.

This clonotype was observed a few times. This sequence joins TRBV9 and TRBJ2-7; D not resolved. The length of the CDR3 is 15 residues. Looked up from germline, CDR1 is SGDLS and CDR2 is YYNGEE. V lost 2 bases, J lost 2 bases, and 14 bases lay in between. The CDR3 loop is CASSVTAVSTYEQYF. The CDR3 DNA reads TGTGCCAGCAGCGTCACGGCAGTCTCCACCTACGAGCAGTACTTC.

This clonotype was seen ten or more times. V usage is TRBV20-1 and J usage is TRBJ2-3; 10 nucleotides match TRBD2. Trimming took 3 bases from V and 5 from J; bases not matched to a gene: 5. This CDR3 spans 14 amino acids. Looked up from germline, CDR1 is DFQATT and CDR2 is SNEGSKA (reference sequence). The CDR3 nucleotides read TGCAGTGCTAGCGGTAGCGGGGGGATAGATACGCAGTATTTT. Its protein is CSASGSGGIDTQYF.

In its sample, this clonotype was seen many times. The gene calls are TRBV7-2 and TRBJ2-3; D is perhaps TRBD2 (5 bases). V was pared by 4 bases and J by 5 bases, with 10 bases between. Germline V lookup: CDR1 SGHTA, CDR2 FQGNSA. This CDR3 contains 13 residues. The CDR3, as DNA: TGTGCCAGCAGCTCGACTAAGGGAGATACGCAGTATTTT. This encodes CASSSTKGDTQYF.

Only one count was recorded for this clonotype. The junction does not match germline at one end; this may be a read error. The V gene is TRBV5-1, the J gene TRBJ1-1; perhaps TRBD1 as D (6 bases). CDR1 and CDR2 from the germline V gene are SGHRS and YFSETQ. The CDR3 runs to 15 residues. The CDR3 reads CASSLTLRGNNEAFF. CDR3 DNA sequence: TGCGCCAGCAGCTTGACTTTAAGGGGGAACAATGAAGCTTTCTTT. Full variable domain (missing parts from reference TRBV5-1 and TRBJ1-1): KAGVTQTPRYLIKTRGQQVTLSCSPISGHRSVSWYQQTPGQGLQFLFEYFSETQRNKGNFPGRFSGRQFSNSRSEMNVSTLELGDSALYLCASSLTLRGNNEAFFGQGTRLTVV.

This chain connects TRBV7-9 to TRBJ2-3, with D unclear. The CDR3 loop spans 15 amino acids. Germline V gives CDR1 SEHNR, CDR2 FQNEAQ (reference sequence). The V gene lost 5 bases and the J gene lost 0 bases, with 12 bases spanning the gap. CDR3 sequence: CASSERTYSTDTQYF. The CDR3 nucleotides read TGTGCCAGCAGCGAAAGGACCTATAGCACAGATACGCAGTATTTT.

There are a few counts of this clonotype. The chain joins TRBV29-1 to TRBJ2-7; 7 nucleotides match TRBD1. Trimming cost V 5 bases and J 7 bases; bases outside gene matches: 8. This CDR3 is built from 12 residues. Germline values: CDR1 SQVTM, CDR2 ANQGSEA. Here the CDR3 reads CSVFPGGREQYF. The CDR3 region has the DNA TGCAGCGTTTTCCCAGGGGGAAGGGAGCAGTACTTC.